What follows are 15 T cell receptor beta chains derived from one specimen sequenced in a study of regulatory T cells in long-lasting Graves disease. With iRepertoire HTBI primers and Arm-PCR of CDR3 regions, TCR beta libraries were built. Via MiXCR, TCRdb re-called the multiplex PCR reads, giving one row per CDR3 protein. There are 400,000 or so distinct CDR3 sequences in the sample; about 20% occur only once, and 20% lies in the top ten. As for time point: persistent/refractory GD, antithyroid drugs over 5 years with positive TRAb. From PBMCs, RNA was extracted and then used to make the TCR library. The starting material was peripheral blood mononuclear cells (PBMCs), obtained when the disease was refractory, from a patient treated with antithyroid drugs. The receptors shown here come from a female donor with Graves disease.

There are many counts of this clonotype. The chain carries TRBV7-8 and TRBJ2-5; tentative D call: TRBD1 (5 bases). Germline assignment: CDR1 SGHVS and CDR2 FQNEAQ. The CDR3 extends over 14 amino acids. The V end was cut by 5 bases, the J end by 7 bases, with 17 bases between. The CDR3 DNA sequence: TGTGCCAGCAGCACTTCCCAACCTAGGGGGACCCAGTACTTC. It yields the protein CASSTSQPRGTQYF.

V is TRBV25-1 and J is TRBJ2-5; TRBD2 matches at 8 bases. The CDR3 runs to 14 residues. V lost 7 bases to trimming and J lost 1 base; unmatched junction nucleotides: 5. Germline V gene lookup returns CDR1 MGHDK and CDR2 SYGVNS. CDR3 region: CASKSSGPQETQYF. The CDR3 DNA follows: TGTGCCAGCAAATCTAGCGGGCCCCAAGAGACCCAGTACTTC.

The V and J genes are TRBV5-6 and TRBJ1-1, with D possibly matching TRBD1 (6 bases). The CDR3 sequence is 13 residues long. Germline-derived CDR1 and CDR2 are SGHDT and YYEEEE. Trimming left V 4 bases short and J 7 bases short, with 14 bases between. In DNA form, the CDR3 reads TGTGCCAGCAGCGCTTCCAGGGGCGATGAAGCTTTCTTT. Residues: CASSASRGDEAFF.

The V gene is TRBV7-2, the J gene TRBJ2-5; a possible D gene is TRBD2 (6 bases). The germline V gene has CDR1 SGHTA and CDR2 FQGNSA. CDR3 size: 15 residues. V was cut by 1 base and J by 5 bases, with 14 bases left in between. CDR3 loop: CASSLGGGAWETQYF. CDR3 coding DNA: TGTGCCAGCAGCTTAGGGGGAGGCGCGTGGGAGACCCAGTACTTC.

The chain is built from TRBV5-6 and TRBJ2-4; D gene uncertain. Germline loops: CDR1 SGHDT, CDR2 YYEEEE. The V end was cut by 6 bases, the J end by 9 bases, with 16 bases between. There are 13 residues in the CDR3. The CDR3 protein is CASNLDLERIQYF. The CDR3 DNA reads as TGTGCCAGCAATTTGGATTTGGAGCGCATTCAGTACTTC.

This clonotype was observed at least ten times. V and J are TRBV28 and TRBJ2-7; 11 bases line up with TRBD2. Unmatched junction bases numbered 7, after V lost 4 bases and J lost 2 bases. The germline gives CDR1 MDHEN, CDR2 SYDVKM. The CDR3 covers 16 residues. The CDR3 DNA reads TGTGCCAGCAGTTCGGGGGGACTAGCGGAGACCTACGAGCAGTACTTC. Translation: CASSSGGLAETYEQYF.

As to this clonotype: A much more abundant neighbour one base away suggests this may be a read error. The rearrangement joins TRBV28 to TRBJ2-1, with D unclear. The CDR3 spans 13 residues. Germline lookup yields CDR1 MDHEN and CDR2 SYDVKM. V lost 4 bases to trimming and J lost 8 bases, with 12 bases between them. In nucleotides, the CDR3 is TGTGCCAGCAGTTCCGATTCGGCAGATGAGCAGTTCTTC. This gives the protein CASSSDSADEQFF.

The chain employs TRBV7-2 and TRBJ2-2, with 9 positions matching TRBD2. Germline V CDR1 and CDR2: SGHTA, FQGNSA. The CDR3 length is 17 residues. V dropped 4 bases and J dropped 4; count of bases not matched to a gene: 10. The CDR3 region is CASSSGRLAGPTGELFF. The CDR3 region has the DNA TGTGCCAGCAGCTCCGGGCGGCTAGCGGGGCCCACCGGGGAGCTGTTTTTT.

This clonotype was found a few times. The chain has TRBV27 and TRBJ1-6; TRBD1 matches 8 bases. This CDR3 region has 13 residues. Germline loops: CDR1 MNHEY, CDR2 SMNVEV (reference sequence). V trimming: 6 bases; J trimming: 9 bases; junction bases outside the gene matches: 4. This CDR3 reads CASSRGLGSPLHF. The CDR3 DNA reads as TGTGCCAGCAGCAGGGGGCTCGGTTCACCCCTCCACTTT.

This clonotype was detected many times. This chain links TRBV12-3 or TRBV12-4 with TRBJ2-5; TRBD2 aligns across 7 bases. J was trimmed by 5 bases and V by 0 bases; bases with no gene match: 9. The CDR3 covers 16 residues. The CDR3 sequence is CASSLALGTNRETQYF. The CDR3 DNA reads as TGTGCCAGCAGTTTAGCGTTGGGGACTAACCGTGAGACCCAGTACTTC.

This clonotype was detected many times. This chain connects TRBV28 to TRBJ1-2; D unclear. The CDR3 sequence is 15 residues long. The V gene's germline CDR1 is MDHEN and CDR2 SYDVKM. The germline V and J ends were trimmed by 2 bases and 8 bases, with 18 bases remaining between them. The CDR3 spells CASSLSGRLLGGYTF. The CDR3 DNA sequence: TGTGCCAGCAGTTTAAGTGGACGACTCCTAGGAGGCTACACCTTC.

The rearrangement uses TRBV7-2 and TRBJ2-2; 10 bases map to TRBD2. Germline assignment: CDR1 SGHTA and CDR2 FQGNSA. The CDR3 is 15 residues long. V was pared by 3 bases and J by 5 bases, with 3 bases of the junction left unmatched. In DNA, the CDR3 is TGTGCCAGCAGCTTTCCTAGCGGGAGTACCGGGGAGCTGTTTTTT. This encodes CASSFPSGSTGELFF. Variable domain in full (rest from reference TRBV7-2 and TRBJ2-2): GAGVSQSPSNKVTEKGKDVELRCDPISGHTALYWYRQSLGQGLEFLIYFQGNSAPDKSGLPSDRFSAERTGGSVSTLTIQRTQQEDSAVYLCASSFPSGSTGELFFGEGSRLTVL.

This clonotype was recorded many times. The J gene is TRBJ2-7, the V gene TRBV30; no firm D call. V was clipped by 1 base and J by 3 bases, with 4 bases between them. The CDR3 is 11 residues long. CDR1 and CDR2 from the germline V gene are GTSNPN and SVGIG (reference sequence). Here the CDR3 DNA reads TGTGCCTGGAGTGCGAGCTACGAGCAGTACTTC. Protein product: CAWSASYEQYF. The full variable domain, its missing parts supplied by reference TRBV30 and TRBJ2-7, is SQTIHQWPATLVQPVGSPLSLECTVEGTSNPNLYWYRQAAGRGLQLLFYSVGIGQISSEVPQNLSASRPQDRQFILSSKKLLLSDSGFYLCAWSASYEQYFGPGTRLTVT.

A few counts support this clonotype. CDR3 sequence reads: CASSSDDRSYEQYF. In DNA, the CDR3 is TGTGCCAGCAGTAGTGATGACAGAAGCTACGAGCAGTACTTC. This chain uses TRBV27 with TRBJ2-7; tentative D call: TRBD1 (5 bases). The CDR3 is 14 residues long. Trimming cost V 5 bases and J 3 bases, with 14 bases left between them. In germline, CDR1 is MNHEY, CDR2 SMNVEV (reference sequence).

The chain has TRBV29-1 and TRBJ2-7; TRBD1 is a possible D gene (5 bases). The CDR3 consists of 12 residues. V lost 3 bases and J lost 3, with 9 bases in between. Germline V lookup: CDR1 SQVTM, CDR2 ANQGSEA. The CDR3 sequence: CSVDPTGYEQYF. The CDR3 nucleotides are TGCAGCGTTGACCCCACAGGCTACGAGCAGTACTTC.